These T cell receptor beta chains were read from a single sample in a study of CD8 T cells in ankylosing spondylitis. In TCRdb, the 5' RACE reads were re-called with MiXCR into one record per CDR3 protein. The sample shows fewer than 400,000 distinct CDR3 sequences, approximately 14% of them seen only once. The material sequenced was blood, either unsorted or a sorted T cell fraction (not recorded which). These receptors all stem from a male donor with ankylosing spondylitis or in good health (not recorded which). Both conserved end residues are part of each CDR3. The order of the fields is J gene, V gene, D gene, clone size, CDR3 DNA, CDR3 protein. The D gene is left open where the match is weak. For some rows the clone size is stated as once, few or many, or as a class when expanded; others skip it.

j_call: TRBJ2-3
v_call: TRBV20-1
d_call: .
clone_size: .
cdr3_nt: TGCAGTGCTACCGAGACAATTACAGATACGCAGTATTTT
cdr3_aa: CSATETITDTQYF

j_call: TRBJ2-3
v_call: TRBV5-1
d_call: .
clone_size: .
cdr3_nt: TGCGCCAGCAGCTCTTCCCCCAACTGGGGGGATACGCAGTATTTT
cdr3_aa: CASSSSPNWGDTQYF

j_call: TRBJ1-5
v_call: TRBV7-9
d_call: .
clone_size: many
cdr3_nt: TGTGCCAGCAGCCCGGATAATCAGCCCCAGCATTTT
cdr3_aa: CASSPDNQPQHF

j_call: TRBJ2-5
v_call: TRBV20-1
d_call: TRBD2
clone_size: .
cdr3_nt: TGCAGTGCTAGAGAGGGGGGGACTAGCTGGGGGACCCAGTACTTC
cdr3_aa: CSAREGGTSWGTQYF

j_call: TRBJ2-1
v_call: TRBV7-9
d_call: TRBD2
clone_size: .
cdr3_nt: TGTGCCAGCAGCTTTAGTAGCGGGAGGCGCGATGAGCAGTTCTTC
cdr3_aa: CASSFSSGRRDEQFF

j_call: TRBJ2-3
v_call: TRBV3-1
d_call: .
clone_size: few
cdr3_nt: TGTGCCAGCGGAGGGGCGTCTTCCGATACGCAGTATTTT
cdr3_aa: CASGGASSDTQYF

j_call: TRBJ1-2
v_call: TRBV10-3
d_call: .
clone_size: many
cdr3_nt: TGTGCCATCAGTGAGCCGTGGACAGACTATGGCTACACCTTC
cdr3_aa: CAISEPWTDYGYTF

j_call: TRBJ2-3
v_call: TRBV7-9
d_call: .
clone_size: .
cdr3_nt: TGTGCCAGCAGCCCTGGCACAGATAAGCAGTATTTT
cdr3_aa: CASSPGTDKQYF

j_call: TRBJ2-7
v_call: TRBV5-1
d_call: .
clone_size: .
cdr3_nt: TGCGCCAGCAGCCCCGTCGGGGGCGAGCAGTACTTC
cdr3_aa: CASSPVGGEQYF

j_call: TRBJ2-1
v_call: TRBV20-1
d_call: TRBD2
clone_size: .
cdr3_nt: TGCAGTGCTAGAGATTACAAGGCGGGGGGATGGGGAGATGAGCAGTTCTTC
cdr3_aa: CSARDYKAGGWGDEQFF

j_call: TRBJ1-5
v_call: TRBV20-1
d_call: .
clone_size: few
cdr3_nt: TGCAGTGCTTCCAGGGGAATTAGCAATCAGCCCCAGCATTTT
cdr3_aa: CSASRGISNQPQHF

j_call: TRBJ1-1
v_call: TRBV29-1
d_call: .
clone_size: .
cdr3_nt: TGCAGCGCCGATAAAGGCGGAGGCACTGAAGCTTTCTTT
cdr3_aa: CSADKGGGTEAFF

j_call: TRBJ2-3
v_call: TRBV9
d_call: .
clone_size: few
cdr3_nt: TGTGCCAGCAGCTCCCCAAAGGGGGGATCGGTTCGCACAGATACGCAGTATTTT
cdr3_aa: CASSSPKGGSVRTDTQYF

j_call: TRBJ1-1
v_call: TRBV5-1
d_call: .
clone_size: few
cdr3_nt: TGCGCCAGCAGCTTGGCACCGGGTACGGCTGAAGCTTTCTTT
cdr3_aa: CASSLAPGTAEAFF

j_call: TRBJ2-4
v_call: TRBV4-1
d_call: .
clone_size: many
cdr3_nt: TGCGCCAGCAGCCAAGAACAACAGGGAAGAAACATTCAGTACTTC
cdr3_aa: CASSQEQQGRNIQYF

j_call: TRBJ1-4
v_call: TRBV2
d_call: .
clone_size: .
cdr3_nt: TGTGCCAGCAGGGCCCAAGGAGGGAGTGGTGAAAAACTGTTTTTT
cdr3_aa: CASRAQGGSGEKLFF

j_call: TRBJ1-1
v_call: TRBV3-1
d_call: .
clone_size: few
cdr3_nt: TGTGCCAGCAGCCAAATGGCAGGGAACACTGAAGCTTTCTTT
cdr3_aa: CASSQMAGNTEAFF

j_call: TRBJ1-2
v_call: TRBV7-2
d_call: .
clone_size: .
cdr3_nt: TGTGCCAGCAGCTTAGAGAGACAGGCATACTATGGCTACACCTTC
cdr3_aa: CASSLERQAYYGYTF

j_call: TRBJ2-3
v_call: TRBV7-8
d_call: .
clone_size: few
cdr3_nt: TGTGCCAGCAGCTTAGAGAGGGGAAAGGTGGATACGCAGTATTTT
cdr3_aa: CASSLERGKVDTQYF

j_call: TRBJ2-1
v_call: TRBV12-3/TRBV12-4
d_call: TRBD2
clone_size: few
cdr3_nt: TGTGCCAGCACCTCGACTAGCGGCCACAATGAGCAGTTCTTC
cdr3_aa: CASTSTSGHNEQFF

j_call: TRBJ2-3
v_call: TRBV5-1
d_call: TRBD2
clone_size: many
cdr3_nt: TGCGCCAGCAGCGTCGGCGGGAGAGGGGGCACAGATACGCAGTATTTT
cdr3_aa: CASSVGGRGGTDTQYF

j_call: TRBJ1-6
v_call: TRBV6-1
d_call: .
clone_size: .
cdr3_nt: TGTGCCAGCAGTGCCTCCCTAACCGGGAATTCACCCCTCCACTTT
cdr3_aa: CASSASLTGNSPLHF

j_call: TRBJ1-6
v_call: TRBV4-1
d_call: .
clone_size: many
cdr3_nt: TGCGCCAGCAGCCAAGTGTTCCAACCCAGTAATTCACCCCTCCACTTT
cdr3_aa: CASSQVFQPSNSPLHF